Given below is one T cell receptor (beta chain) in context. The data belong to a study of technical replicates of blood from several donors. The germline V and J ends were trimmed by 4 bases and 3 bases, with 6 bases remaining between them. The germline V gene has CDR1 WSHSY and CDR2 SAAADI. The CDR3 loop spans 13 amino acids. This table comes from immunoSEQ multiplex PCR, and its TCRdb copy is limited to in-frame clones, with some not included. The sample lists over 50,000 clones, around 85% occurring once. Sequences were obtained from PBMCs. This chain links TRBV10-2 with TRBJ1-4, with D hard to call. This clonotype was sampled from a human donor in good health. Some clones in this sample may be carry-over from other donors' samples. The CDR3 DNA is TGCGCCAGCAGTGGAACAGCTAATGAAAAACTGTTTTTT. Translated: CASSGTANEKLFF.